The present T cell receptor (beta chain) was sequenced within a study of long-term antiretroviral therapy in people with HIV. With 3 bases removed from V and 11 bases from J, the gap between germline ends came to 20 bases. CDR1 and CDR2 from the germline V gene are LGHNA and YSLEER. The CDR3 has 14 amino acids. The authors ran the immunoSEQ assay, v3.0, at survey level. Produced via immunoSEQ multiplex PCR; TCRdb's table is partial and in-frame only. Among under 45,000 clones listed, around 94% were seen once. The specimen comprised unsorted PBMCs, sampled more than 5 years after starting antiretroviral therapy. This sequence joins TRBV4-3 and TRBJ2-7, with D possibly matching TRBD2 (6 bases). The TCR was taken from a woman in her forties or fifties with HIV. For the CDR3, the DNA is TGCGCCAGCAGCCAGAAATCAAAGGAGGGGCAGGAGTACTTC. This codes for CASSQKSKEGQEYF.